Shown below are 17 T cell receptor beta chains from a single sample sequenced in a study of identical twins. TCRdb processed the 5' RACE reads anew with MiXCR; each CDR3 protein has one entry. The sample contains 1.5 million or so distinct CDR3 sequences, 25% to 35% of which appear only once. Sequencing used cord blood. These receptors all stem from a newborn girl in good health.

This clonotype was seen more than once but under ten times. The chain combines TRBV27 with TRBJ2-6, with 9 bases lining up with TRBD1. The germline gives CDR1 MNHEY, CDR2 SMNVEV (reference sequence). The CDR3 spans 16 residues. Trimming removed 6 bases from V and 2 bases from J; junction bases left unmatched: 5. CDR3 loop: CASRTDRGAGANVLTF. CDR3 sequence (DNA): TGTGCCAGCAGAACGGACAGGGGAGCTGGGGCCAACGTCCTGACTTTC.

The chain carries TRBV20-1 and TRBJ2-3, with a weak D call TRBD2 (5 bases). The CDR3 length is 12 residues. Germline V gene data show CDR1 as DFQATT and CDR2 as SNEGSKA (reference sequence). V was pared by 6 bases and J by 6 bases, with 13 bases between. The CDR3 sequence is CSALASRDTQYF. The CDR3 nucleotides are TGCAGTGCCCTAGCCTCCCGCGATACGCAGTATTTT.

This chain uses TRBV28 with TRBJ1-4; D unresolved. CDR1 and CDR2 (germline): MDHEN, SYDVKM. The CDR3 contains 14 residues. V was trimmed by 5 bases and J by 8 bases, leaving 15 bases between them. The CDR3 is CASSPLEPGEKLFF. The CDR3 DNA sequence: TGTGCCAGCAGTCCCCTCGAGCCTGGGGAAAAACTGTTTTTT.

The V and J genes are TRBV20-1 and TRBJ1-1; D ambiguous. V lost 5 bases and J 1 base, leaving 14 bases between the germline ends. The CDR3 spans 14 residues. CDR1 DFQATT and CDR2 SNEGSKA come from the germline V gene (reference sequence). In DNA form, the CDR3 reads TGCAGTGCTGGGGTGGGAGGATCGAACACTGAAGCTTTCTTT. This encodes CSAGVGGSNTEAFF.

The chain recombines TRBV4-1 with TRBJ2-7; perhaps TRBD1 as D (6 bases). V was trimmed by 0 bases and J by 4 bases, leaving 13 bases between them. The length of the CDR3 is 15 residues. CDR1 is MGHRA and CDR2 is YSYEKL in the germline V gene. CDR3 nucleotides: TGCGCCAGCAGCCAAGAAATGAACACAGGGTACGAGCAGTACTTC. Amino acids: CASSQEMNTGYEQYF.

The chain recombines TRBV3-1 with TRBJ2-1; 9 bases are a match to TRBD2. In germline, CDR1 is LGHDT, CDR2 YNNKEL (reference sequence). This CDR3 comprises 14 residues. The V segment lost 0 bases and the J segment 13 bases; nucleotides outside the gene matches: 7. CDR3 residues: CASSQEVTSGRQFF. The DNA for the CDR3 is TGTGCCAGCAGCCAAGAGGTGACTAGCGGCCGACAGTTCTTC.

This chain joins TRBV6-1 and TRBJ1-5, with 8 positions matching TRBD1. The CDR3 runs 15 residues. Germline V gene lookup returns CDR1 MNHNS and CDR2 SASEGT. J lost 9 bases, V lost 7 bases, and 14 bases had no gene match. CDR3 DNA: TGTGCCAGCACCCCACCGGACAGGGCAGTTTGGCCCCAGCATTTT. Translated: CASTPPDRAVWPQHF.

For this clonotype: A read error may account for a junction end that differs from germline. The chain joins TRBV7-8 to TRBJ2-5; 7 bases agree with TRBD2. The germline CDR1 and CDR2 sequences are SGHVS and FQNEAQ. The CDR3 totals 8 residues. The CDR3 DNA reads TGTGGGCGGGAGACCCAGAACTTC. Residues: CGRETQNF.

The chain is built from TRBV19 and TRBJ2-1; TRBD1 matches at 7 bases. Germline V gene sequence: CDR1 LNHDA, CDR2 SQIVND (reference sequence). This CDR3 spans 14 amino acids. The V gene end was trimmed by 8 bases and the J gene end by 5 bases; junction bases not matched to a gene: 9. Here the CDR3 reads CASSGDSKNNEQFF. CDR3 in DNA: TGTGCCAGTTCTGGGGACAGCAAAAACAATGAGCAGTTCTTC.

This chain connects TRBV20-1 to TRBJ2-7; D is perhaps TRBD1 (6 bases). With 4 bases removed from V and 5 bases from J, the gap between germline ends came to 12 bases. CDR3 length: 12 residues. Germline V gives CDR1 DFQATT, CDR2 SNEGSKA (reference sequence). The CDR3 DNA sequence: TGCAGTGCTAATACAGGGATGAACGAGCAGTACTTC. Amino acid sequence: CSANTGMNEQYF.

The CDR3 DNA sequence: TGTGCCAGCAGCGGACTGACTTGGGACAATGAGCAGTTCTTC. Amino acids: CASSGLTWDNEQFF. The chain recombines TRBV9 with TRBJ2-1, with D unclear. Germline assignment: CDR1 SGDLS and CDR2 YYNGEE. The CDR3 spans 14 residues. The ends were cut back, 3 bases at V and 5 bases at J, with 12 bases in the middle. Supplemented by reference TRBV9 and TRBJ2-1, the full variable domain reads DSGVTQTPKHLITATGQRVTLRCSPRSGDLSVYWYQQSLDQGLQFLIQYYNGEERAKGNILERFSAQQFPDLHSELNLSSLELGDSALYFCASSGLTWDNEQFFGPGTRLTVL.

The sample holds a few counts of this clonotype. The CDR3 sequence is CSATIEQFF. CDR3 nucleotide sequence: TGCAGTGCTACCATTGAGCAGTTCTTC. This rearrangement joins TRBV20-1 to TRBJ2-1; no firm D call. In germline, CDR1 is DFQATT, CDR2 SNEGSKA (reference sequence). This CDR3 has 9 residues. Trimming took 4 bases from V and 9 from J, leaving 4 bases between them.

This rearrangement joins TRBV30 to TRBJ2-3, with 8 bases lining up with TRBD2. This CDR3 comprises 15 residues. Trimming took 1 base from V and 1 from J; bases not matched to a gene: 4. Per the germline V gene, CDR1 is GTSNPN and CDR2 is SVGIG (reference sequence). CDR3 in amino acids: CAWSAGTSRTDTQYF. CDR3 bases: TGTGCCTGGAGTGCCGGGACTAGTCGCACAGATACGCAGTATTTT.

The rearrangement uses TRBV15 and TRBJ2-1, with a weak D call TRBD2 (6 bases). Trimming stripped 0 bases from V and 4 bases from J, with 10 bases between. The CDR3 spans 15 residues. Per the germline V gene, CDR1 is LNHNV and CDR2 is YYDKDF (reference sequence). CDR3 in amino acids: CATSRDGGPYNEQFF. The CDR3 nucleotides are TGTGCCACCAGCAGAGACGGGGGACCTTACAATGAGCAGTTCTTC.

The CDR3 DNA sequence: TGTGGAATAAAGGGACCCGGCACCTCCTACGAGCAGTACTTC. It translates to CGIKGPGTSYEQYF. The V gene is TRBV7-9, the J gene TRBJ2-7; D is tentatively TRBD1 or TRBD2 (5 bases each). CDR3 length: 14 amino acids. Germline V lookup: CDR1 SEHNR, CDR2 FQNEAQ (reference sequence).

The V and J genes are TRBV28 and TRBJ2-3; D gene uncertain. Germline values: CDR1 MDHEN, CDR2 SYDVKM. The CDR3 runs 11 residues. V lost 7 bases and J lost 4, with 6 bases in between. The CDR3 nucleotides are TGTGCCAGCATGATGGCAGATACGCAGTATTTT. Encoded protein: CASMMADTQYF. The entire variable domain, with the rest obtained from reference TRBV28 and TRBJ2-3, is as follows: DVKVTQSSRYLVKRTGEKVFLECVQDMDHENMFWYRQDPGLGLRLIYFSYDVKMKEKGDIPEGYSVSREKKERFSLILESASTNQTSMYLCASMMADTQYFGPGTRLTVL.

This clonotype was found many times. The chain carries TRBV29-1 and TRBJ1-4; 8 positions agree with TRBD1. This CDR3 is built from 12 residues. V shed 5 bases and J 8 bases; nucleotides not matched to a gene: 4. Germline V gene sequence: CDR1 SQVTM, CDR2 ANQGSEA. The CDR3 DNA reads TGCAGCGTTCAGGGGGCCGGGGAAAAACTGTTTTTT. Translation gives CSVQGAGEKLFF. The entire variable domain, with the rest obtained from reference TRBV29-1 and TRBJ1-4, is as follows: SAVISQKPSRDICQRGTSLTIQCQVDSQVTMMFWYRQQPGQSLTLIATANQGSEATYESGFVIDKFPISRPNLTFSTLTVSNMSPEDSSIYLCSVQGAGEKLFFGSGTQLSVL.